This is a list of T cell receptor beta chains from one sample in a study of shared clonotypes between healthy human individuals. The table came from immunoSEQ multiplex PCR; TCRdb's copy has only in-frame clones and leaves some out. The sample has around 1.9 million clones; more than 85% are singletons. The sequencing input was naive CD8+ T cells from PBMCs. All receptors come from a man younger than 35 in good health. Some clones in this sample may be carry-over from other donors' samples. The CDR3 runs from the conserved cysteine through the conserved F or W. The order of the fields is V gene, D gene, J gene, clone size, CDR3 DNA, CDR3 protein. A D gene is named only where the DNA matches it firmly. Size is omitted from some rows. Given values are once, few, many or a class for expanded clones.

TRBV7-9	-	TRBJ2-1	-	TGTGCCAGCAGCTCTGAGGGAGCGGACTACTACAATGAGCAGTTCTTC	CASSSEGADYYNEQFF
TRBV27	-	TRBJ1-2	once	TGTGCCAGCAGCCTCACCGGCAGATCCTATGGCTACACCTTC	CASSLTGRSYGYTF
TRBV7-9	TRBD1	TRBJ2-7	once	TGTGCCAGCAGCTTAGCTCCCCCAGGGGGCGAACAGTACTTC	CASSLAPPGGEQYF
TRBV27	TRBD2	TRBJ2-1	-	TGTGCCAGCAGAAGAATCCCGGGAGGGTCCTACAATGAGCAGTTCTTC	CASRRIPGGSYNEQFF
TRBV11-2	-	TRBJ2-1	once	TGTGCCAGCAGCTACCATGACTCTAGCTCCTACAATGAGCAGTTCTTC	CASSYHDSSSYNEQFF
TRBV7-3	TRBD2	TRBJ2-5	-	TGTGCCAGCAGCTCCCCACGACTAGCGGGAGACGAGACCCAGTACTTC	CASSSPRLAGDETQYF
TRBV19	-	TRBJ2-1	-	TGTGCCAGTAGTATGACACAGGGCTTCTACAATGAGCAGTTCTTC	CASSMTQGFYNEQFF
TRBV19	-	TRBJ2-1	-	TGTGCCAGTAGTCTCCGGGGCCCCCCCTACAATGAGCAGTTCTTC	CASSLRGPPYNEQFF
TRBV6-1	TRBD2	TRBJ2-7	-	TGTGCCAGCAGTGCCCGGACTAGCGGCTACGAGCAGTACTTC	CASSARTSGYEQYF
TRBV19	-	TRBJ1-5	-	TGTGCCAGTAGTATAGACGGAGGGAATCAGCCCCAGCATTTT	CASSIDGGNQPQHF
TRBV21-1	-	TRBJ1-5	-	TGTGCCAGCACCGCCCGGGGCTCCTCCGATCAGCCCCAGCATTTT	CASTARGSSDQPQHF
TRBV19	-	TRBJ2-1	-	TGTGCCAGTAGTATCCGGGGGCTCTCCTACAATGAGCAGTTCTTC	CASSIRGLSYNEQFF
TRBV6-6	-	TRBJ1-1	once	TGTGCCAGCACCCAGGCAGGGACAGAAGCTTTCTTT	CASTQAGTEAFF
TRBV27	-	TRBJ2-3	-	TGTGCCAGCAGTACTTACCCTAGTGGGAGCGAGGGGGGGGATACGCAGTATTTT	CASSTYPSGSEGGDTQYF
TRBV6-4	-	TRBJ2-1	-	TGTGCCAGCAGTGACGGCCGGGGTGAGGCGGTCGGGCAGTTCTTC	CASSDGRGEAVGQFF
TRBV27	-	TRBJ2-7	-	TGTGCCAGCAGTTTATCCCTGGCGGATGTAACCTACGAGCAGTACTTC	CASSLSLADVTYEQYF
TRBV7-9	-	TRBJ1-4	-	TGTGCCAGCCAGGACAGCCCCGCGGCTATTGAAAAACTGTTTTTT	CASQDSPAAIEKLFF
TRBV10-1	-	TRBJ1-4	-	TGCGCCAGCAGTGACCCGGGGAATGAAAAACTGTTTTTT	CASSDPGNEKLFF
TRBV27	TRBD1	TRBJ1-5	once	TGTGCCAGCAGTATGAGACAGGGGGGAAATCAGCCCCAGCATTTT	CASSMRQGGNQPQHF
TRBV27	-	TRBJ2-3	-	TGTGCCAGCAGTTTGGTGGGGAGAGGGGGCACAGATACGCAGTATTTT	CASSLVGRGGTDTQYF
TRBV7-9	TRBD2	TRBJ2-5	-	TGTGCCAGCCCGGGGGGAGGGCAAGAGACCCAGTACTTC	CASPGGGQETQYF
TRBV27	-	TRBJ1-4	-	TGTGCCAGCAGTTTAGGGATGGGCAGTTTCGAAAAACTGTTTTTT	CASSLGMGSFEKLFF
TRBV11-2	-	TRBJ2-7	once	TGTGCCAGCACCGAGCTGGCCAATGTGCTCTACGAGCAGTACTTC	CASTELANVLYEQYF
TRBV28	TRBD1	TRBJ1-4	-	TGTGCCAGCAGGTCGACAGGGCGGACTAATGAAAAACTGTTTTTT	CASRSTGRTNEKLFF
TRBV7-9	-	TRBJ1-1	few	TGTGCCAGCAGCTTAGATATGGGGGCAGACGAAGCTTTCTTT	CASSLDMGADEAFF
TRBV7-9	TRBD2	TRBJ2-1	-	TGTGCCAGCAGCGATTTACTAGCGGCCTACTCCTACAATGAGCAGTTCTTC	CASSDLLAAYSYNEQFF
TRBV27	TRBD1	TRBJ1-2	-	TGTGCCAGCAGTTTATCCCCAGGGGGCGATGGCTACACCTTC	CASSLSPGGDGYTF
TRBV2	-	TRBJ1-2	-	TGTGCCAGCAGAATGGGGGGCGGTACCAACTATGGCTACACCTTC	CASRMGGGTNYGYTF
TRBV10-1	-	TRBJ1-3	-	TGCGCCAGCAGTGAGGGGTCCTCTGGAAACACCATATATTTT	CASSEGSSGNTIYF
TRBV25-1	-	TRBJ2-1	-	TGTGCCAGCAGTGAAGGGCTAGCGACCATAAATGAGCAGTTCTTC	CASSEGLATINEQFF
TRBV5-5	TRBD1	TRBJ2-7	-	TGTGCCAGCAGCCCCCGGACAGGCTACGAGCAGTACTTC	CASSPRTGYEQYF
TRBV6-1	-	TRBJ1-2	-	TGTGCCAGCAGTGAAGTCACGGGCAACTACTATGGCTACACCTTC	CASSEVTGNYYGYTF
TRBV6-6	TRBD2	TRBJ2-7	-	TGTGCCAGCAGTTACGGGACTAGCGGAACCTACGAGCAGTACTTC	CASSYGTSGTYEQYF
TRBV11-2	TRBD1	TRBJ2-1	-	TGTGCCAGCAGCTCCCTTACAGGGGGCCTATATGAGCAGTTCTTC	CASSSLTGGLYEQFF
TRBV9	-	TRBJ2-2	-	TGTGCCAGCAGCGTAGGGAGGGGCGCGAACACCGGGGAGCTGTTTTTT	CASSVGRGANTGELFF
TRBV4-1	TRBD1	TRBJ1-5	-	TGCGCCAGCAGCCCACGAGCGGGACAGGGCGGTCAGCCCCAGCATTTT	CASSPRAGQGGQPQHF
TRBV28	-	TRBJ2-4	-	TGTGCCAGCAGTTTAGTACGGACCAGCGGCATTCAGTACTTC	CASSLVRTSGIQYF